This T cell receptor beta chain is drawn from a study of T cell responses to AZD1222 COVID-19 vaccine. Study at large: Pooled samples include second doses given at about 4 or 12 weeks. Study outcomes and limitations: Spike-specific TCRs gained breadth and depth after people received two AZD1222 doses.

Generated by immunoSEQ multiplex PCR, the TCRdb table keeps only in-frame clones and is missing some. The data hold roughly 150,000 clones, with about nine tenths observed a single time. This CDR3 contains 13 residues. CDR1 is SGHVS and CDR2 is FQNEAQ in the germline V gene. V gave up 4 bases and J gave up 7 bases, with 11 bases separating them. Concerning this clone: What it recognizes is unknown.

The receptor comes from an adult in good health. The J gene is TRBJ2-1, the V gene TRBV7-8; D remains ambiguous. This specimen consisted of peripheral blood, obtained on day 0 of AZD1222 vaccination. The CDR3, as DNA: TGTGCCAGCAGCTCCGGACCTGTAAATGAGCAGTTCTTC. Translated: CASSSGPVNEQFF.